The 26 T cell receptor beta chains below all came from one sample that was sequenced in a study of blood T cell repertoires in COVID-19. TCRdb keeps only in-frame clones here, not all; method: immunoSEQ multiplex PCR. The sample has roughly 120,000 clones, roughly 74% seen once. Material for sequencing was peripheral blood. These receptors were obtained from an elderly man with COVID-19, enrolled during active disease.

The chain joins TRBV19 to TRBJ2-1; 10 bases fit TRBD2. Trimming took 5 bases from V and 9 from J; bases not matched to a gene: 4. This CDR3 spans 13 amino acids. Germline CDR1 reads LNHDA; CDR2 reads SQIVND (reference sequence). The CDR3 DNA sequence: TGTGCCAGTAGTCTAGCGGGAGCTGGTGAGCAGTTCTTC. It encodes CASSLAGAGEQFF. The variable domain in full, completed from reference TRBV19 and TRBJ2-1, reads DGGITQSPKYLFRKEGQNVTLSCEQNLNHDAMYWYRQDPGQGLRLIYYSQIVNDFQKGDIAEGYSVSREKKESFPLTVTSAQKNPTAFYLCASSLAGAGEQFFGPGTRLTVL.

This clone was found a few times. The genes are TRBV27 and TRBJ1-2; D ambiguous. There are 13 residues in the CDR3. Trimming shortened V by 0 bases and J by 4 bases, and 6 bases separated the two germline ends. The V gene's germline CDR1 is MNHEY and CDR2 SMNVEV (reference sequence). CDR3 coding DNA: TGTGCCAGCAGTTTATCCGGACTCTATGGCTACACCTTC. Protein: CASSLSGLYGYTF.

The chain has TRBV12-3 or TRBV12-4 and TRBJ1-2, with 9 bases that match TRBD1. Trimming removed 6 bases from V and 8 bases from J; junction bases left unmatched: 4. This CDR3 has 12 amino acids. The CDR3, as DNA: TGTGCCAGCAGACCTACAGGGGGCGGCTACACCTTC. It yields the protein CASRPTGGGYTF.

The chain links TRBV7-2 to TRBJ1-5; 8 bases agree with TRBD1. Germline V CDR1 and CDR2: SGHTA, FQGNSA. The CDR3 loop spans 12 amino acids. With V trimmed by 8 bases and J by 4 bases, 1 base remained unmatched. The CDR3 spells CASRQGNQPQHF. The DNA for the CDR3 is TGTGCCAGCCGACAGGGGAATCAGCCCCAGCATTTT.

This rearrangement joins TRBV2 to TRBJ1-1; D is unclear. The CDR3 is made up of 13 amino acids. Looked up from germline, CDR1 is SNHLY and CDR2 is FYNNEI. V lost 8 bases and J 0 bases, leaving 10 bases between the germline ends. This CDR3 reads CASERVVNTEAFF. The CDR3 DNA reads TGTGCCAGCGAGAGGGTGGTGAACACTGAAGCTTTCTTT. The whole variable domain, filled in from reference TRBV2 and TRBJ1-1, reads EPEVTQTPSHQVTQMGQEVILRCVPISNHLYFYWYRQILGQKVEFLVSFYNNEISEKSEIFDDQFSVERPDGSNFTLKIRSTKLEDSAMYFCASERVVNTEAFFGQGTRLTVV.

CDR3 sequence (DNA): TGTGCCAGCAGCTTAGTCCGGGGTTCTAATGAAAAACTGTTTTTT. Translating gives CASSLVRGSNEKLFF. The chain couples TRBV7-2 to TRBJ1-4, with D hard to call. Germline loops: CDR1 SGHTA, CDR2 FQGNSA. V gave up 1 base and J gave up 3 bases, with 9 bases separating them. The CDR3 contains 15 residues.

This chain joins TRBV16 and TRBJ1-2; D uncertain. Germline V CDR1 and CDR2: KGHSY, FQNENV. The CDR3 runs to 12 residues. Trimming pared 1 base from V and 9 bases from J, leaving 9 bases between. CDR3 in amino acids: CASSQFQVSYTF. For the CDR3, the DNA is TGTGCCAGCAGCCAATTTCAGGTTAGCTACACCTTC.

This clone has just a few counts. J is TRBJ2-1 and V is TRBV9; the D gene is possibly TRBD1 (5 bases). The CDR3 runs to 14 residues. V lost 4 bases and J lost 9, with 17 bases in between. Germline-derived CDR1 and CDR2 are SGDLS and YYNGEE. The DNA for the CDR3 is TGTGCCAGCAGCCGTTTGCAGGGCCCGGGTGAGCAGTTCTTC. Translation gives CASSRLQGPGEQFF.

This chain connects TRBV7-2 to TRBJ1-1, with 10 bases lining up with TRBD1. Trimming removed 5 bases from V and 3 bases from J; junction bases left unmatched: 6. The length of the CDR3 is 15 residues. Germline V gene sequence: CDR1 SGHTA, CDR2 FQGNSA. The CDR3 spells CASSVTGTGDTEAFF. The CDR3 bases are TGTGCCAGCAGCGTAACCGGGACAGGGGACACTGAAGCTTTCTTT.

The V call is TRBV11-2, the J call TRBJ2-7; 9 bases line up with TRBD1. The CDR3 sequence is 16 residues long. Germline CDR1 SGHAT, CDR2 FQNNGV. V was clipped by 5 bases and J by 7 bases; unmatched bases: 15. CDR3 DNA sequence: TGTGCCAGCAGCGGCCACATGGGACAGGGCGGAAGTGAGCAGTACTTC. This encodes CASSGHMGQGGSEQYF.

This rearrangement joins TRBV28 to TRBJ1-4; weak D call: TRBD1 (6 bases). The CDR3 runs to 13 residues. V lost 3 bases to trimming and J lost 8 bases, with 10 bases between them. Germline V gene sequence: CDR1 MDHEN, CDR2 SYDVKM. The CDR3 spells CASSLGGGEKLFF. The CDR3 region has the DNA TGTGCCAGCAGTTTGGGAGGGGGAGAAAAACTGTTTTTT.

This clone is a singleton in its sample. This chain joins TRBV7-2 and TRBJ2-7; D perhaps matches TRBD1 (5 bases). The CDR3 totals 13 residues. Germline V CDR1 and CDR2: SGHTA, FQGNSA. The V gene lost 2 bases and the J gene lost 6 bases, with 11 bases spanning the gap. The CDR3 DNA is TGTGCCAGCAGCTTAAAGGTGACAGTCGAGCAGTACTTC. Translated: CASSLKVTVEQYF.

The genes are TRBV21-1 and TRBJ2-1; the table assigns TRBD1, which was not confirmed against the DNA. TRBV21-1 is assigned pseudogene status. CDR3 length: 14 residues. CDR3 amino acids: CASSKDRGHNEQFF. CDR3 bases: TGTGCCAGCAGCAAGGACAGGGGGCACAATGAGCAGTTCTTC.

The V and J genes are TRBV7-8 and TRBJ2-3, with 8 positions matching TRBD2. The CDR3 runs 16 residues. Looked up from germline, CDR1 is SGHVS and CDR2 is FQNEAQ. V dropped 4 bases and J dropped 0; count of bases not matched to a gene: 6. This CDR3 reads CASSSGLAASTDTQYF. As DNA, the CDR3 is TGTGCCAGCAGCTCAGGACTAGCTGCTAGCACAGATACGCAGTATTTT.

The table lists this clone with a few counts. The chain couples TRBV3-1 (or the pseudogene TRBV3-2) to TRBJ2-7; 11 nucleotides align to TRBD2. Unmatched junction bases numbered 6, after V lost 5 bases and J lost 0 bases. Germline assignment: CDR1 LGHDT and CDR2 YNNKEL (reference sequence). The CDR3 is 16 amino acids. CDR3 sequence (DNA): TGTGCCAGCAGCTATCAAGGGACTAGCGGCTCCTACGAGCAGTACTTC. Translated: CASSYQGTSGSYEQYF.

J is TRBJ2-3 and V is TRBV19; 15 bases map to TRBD2. V shed 8 bases and J 11 bases; nucleotides not matched to a gene: 20. The CDR3 loop spans 18 amino acids. Germline V gene data show CDR1 as LNHDA and CDR2 as SQIVND (reference sequence). CDR3: CASFPGLAGGGRNKEQYF. The CDR3 coding sequence is TGTGCCAGTTTCCCCGGACTAGCGGGAGGGGGCCGCAATAAGGAGCAGTATTTT.

This clone has just a few counts. The chain uses TRBV7-9 and TRBJ1-2; D is uncertain. Trimming removed 0 bases from V and 8 bases from J, with 7 bases in between. The CDR3 sequence is 12 residues long. CDR1 and CDR2 (germline): SEHNR, FQNEAQ (reference sequence). The CDR3: CASSLAAGGYTF. Written as DNA, the CDR3 is TGTGCCAGCAGCTTAGCCGCCGGGGGCTACACCTTC. Using reference TRBV7-9 and TRBJ1-2 for the parts outside the CDR3, the full variable domain is DTGVSQNPRHKITKRGQNVTFRCDPISEHNRLYWYRQTLGQGPEFLTYFQNEAQLEKSRLLSDRFSAERPKGSFSTLEIQRTEQGDSAMYLCASSLAAGGYTFGSGTRLTVV.

The chain recombines TRBV7-9 with TRBJ1-2, with 8 bases aligning to TRBD1. The length of the CDR3 is 16 residues. Germline values: CDR1 SEHNR, CDR2 FQNEAQ (reference sequence). The ends lost 1 base at V and 5 bases at J; junction bases unmatched: 9. CDR3 bases: TGTGCCAGCAGCTTAGGAGACAGGGGAAAATTTTATGGCTACACCTTC. Translating gives CASSLGDRGKFYGYTF.

The chain couples TRBV2 to TRBJ1-6, with a weak D call TRBD1 (5 bases). Germline CDR1 and CDR2: SNHLY and FYNNEI. The CDR3 is 13 amino acids. The ends were cut back, 7 bases at V and 7 bases at J, with 11 bases in the middle. CDR3 in DNA: TGTGCCAGCATTAGGGGTCTGAATTCACCCCTCCACTTT. Amino acids: CASIRGLNSPLHF.

The chain combines TRBV5-1 with TRBJ2-6; TRBD1 matches at 8 bases. CDR1 and CDR2 (germline): SGHRS, YFSETQ. Trimming cost V 7 bases and J 4 bases; bases outside gene matches: 4. CDR3 length: 14 amino acids. The CDR3 sequence is CASRTGTGANVLTF. CDR3 DNA sequence: TGCGCCAGCCGGACAGGGACCGGGGCCAACGTCCTGACTTTC.

The chain employs TRBV19 and TRBJ1-1, with 10 positions matching TRBD1. The CDR3 is 14 amino acids. With V trimmed by 6 bases and J by 8 bases, 9 bases remained unmatched. Germline-derived CDR1 and CDR2 are LNHDA and SQIVND (reference sequence). The CDR3 nucleotides are TGTGCCAGTAGCTGGTCGGGGGGACAGGGGGAAGCTTTCTTT. Amino acids: CASSWSGGQGEAFF.

This clone was recorded only once. This rearrangement joins TRBV2 to TRBJ2-1; the match to TRBD2 covers 7 bases. Unmatched junction bases numbered 8, after V lost 2 bases and J lost 10 bases. Germline CDR1 is SNHLY and CDR2 is FYNNEI. There are 14 residues in the CDR3. The CDR3 sequence is CASSEWGGRDEQFF. The CDR3 coding sequence is TGTGCCAGCAGTGAATGGGGGGGAAGGGACGAGCAGTTCTTC. Based on the CDR3 plus reference TRBV2 and TRBJ2-1, the full variable domain is EPEVTQTPSHQVTQMGQEVILRCVPISNHLYFYWYRQILGQKVEFLVSFYNNEISEKSEIFDDQFSVERPDGSNFTLKIRSTKLEDSAMYFCASSEWGGRDEQFFGPGTRLTVL.

The rearrangement joins TRBV7-9 to TRBJ2-5; 8 nucleotides line up with TRBD2. The V and J ends lost 2 bases and 0 bases, in that order; junction bases with no gene match: 5. CDR3 length equals 16 residues. The germline CDR1 and CDR2 sequences are SEHNR and FQNEAQ (reference sequence). The CDR3 DNA sequence: TGTGCCAGCAGCTTAATGTCTAGCGGGTACCAAGAGACCCAGTACTTC. It is translated as CASSLMSSGYQETQYF.

V is TRBV13 and J is TRBJ2-5, with D maybe TRBD2 (5 bases). The CDR3 covers 13 residues. The V end lost 4 bases, the J end lost 2 bases, and 8 bases lay between the germline ends. Germline-derived CDR1 and CDR2 are PRHDT and FYEKMQ (reference sequence). DNA of the CDR3: TGTGCCAGCAGCTCGGGAAATCAAGAGACCCAGTACTTC. Residues: CASSSGNQETQYF.

V usage is TRBV15 and J usage is TRBJ2-7; weak D call: TRBD1 (5 bases). This CDR3 is 15 amino acids long. From germline, CDR1 is LNHNV and CDR2 YYDKDF (reference sequence). The V and J ends lost 3 bases and 2 bases respectively, with 14 bases between them. The CDR3 coding sequence is TGTGCCACCAGCAGCGGCGGCACAGGCACCTACGAGCAGTACTTC. Translating gives CATSSGGTGTYEQYF.

V and J are TRBV6-2 or TRBV6-3 and TRBJ2-3; 12 positions match TRBD2. J was trimmed by 2 bases and V by 5 bases; bases with no gene match: 14. The CDR3 covers 19 residues. Germline CDR1 MNHEY, CDR2 SVGEGT. CDR3 loop: CASSDGLAGMTVNTDTQYF. CDR3 coding DNA: TGTGCCAGCAGTGATGGACTAGCGGGGATGACAGTAAACACAGATACGCAGTATTTT.